The TCR beta chain described here comes from a study of identical twins. This clonotype has a handful of counts. The antigen is not known. Study-wide results and limits: Excess low generation probability was seen in twin-shared out-of-frame alpha sequences.

V shed 4 bases and J shed 3 bases, with 14 bases lying between them. Germline loops: CDR1 SGHDT, CDR2 YYEEEE. The CDR3 runs to 14 residues. TCRdb processed the 5' RACE reads anew with MiXCR; each CDR3 protein has one entry. The sample includes around 570,000 distinct CDR3 sequences, more than 9% of them seen just once. These data were also filed under a second study, of yellow fever vaccine responses in identical twins.

The TCR originated in a woman in her late teens or twenties in good health. The J gene is TRBJ2-7, the V gene TRBV5-6; tentative D call: TRBD2 (6 bases). The material sequenced was PBMCs. CDR3 nucleotides: TGTGCCAGCAGCGGTAGCGGAGACGTCTACGAGCAGTACTTC. This codes for CASSGSGDVYEQYF.